This T cell receptor (beta chain) stems from a study of blood T cell repertoires in COVID-19. Original processing notes: Quantification of nucleated cells was approximated via reference gene primer amplification. Some clones are missing from TCRdb's copy, which holds only in-frame ones; the method was immunoSEQ multiplex PCR. V and J calls and clone size are as listed in that table; D and trimming were resolved from the DNA. Here the sample spans about 300,000 clones, 85% to 90% being singletons. The ends were cut back, 1 base at V and 2 bases at J, with 15 bases in the middle. The CDR3 runs 17 residues. Germline lookup yields CDR1 MNHNS and CDR2 SASEGT.

Sequencing used peripheral blood. This TCR was sampled from a man between 65 and 85 years old with acute or convalescent COVID-19. The chain links TRBV6-1 to TRBJ1-5; D possibly corresponds to TRBD1 (5 bases). As DNA, the CDR3 is TGTGCCAGCAGTGAAGACGACGGGGGGAGAGGCAATCAGCCCCAGCATTTT. It is translated as CASSEDDGGRGNQPQHF.